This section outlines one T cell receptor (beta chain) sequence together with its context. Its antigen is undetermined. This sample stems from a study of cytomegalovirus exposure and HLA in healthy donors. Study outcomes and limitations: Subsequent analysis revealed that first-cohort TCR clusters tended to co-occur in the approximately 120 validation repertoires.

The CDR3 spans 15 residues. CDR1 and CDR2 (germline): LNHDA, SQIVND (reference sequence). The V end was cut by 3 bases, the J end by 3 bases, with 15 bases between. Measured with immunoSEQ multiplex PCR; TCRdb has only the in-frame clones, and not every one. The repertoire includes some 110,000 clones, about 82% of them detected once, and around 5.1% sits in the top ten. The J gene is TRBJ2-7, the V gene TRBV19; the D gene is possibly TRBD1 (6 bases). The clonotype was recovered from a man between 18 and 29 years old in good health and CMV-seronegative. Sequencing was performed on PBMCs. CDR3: CASSIAAGEIYEQYF. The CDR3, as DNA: TGTGCCAGTAGTATCGCGGCAGGGGAAATCTACGAGCAGTACTTC. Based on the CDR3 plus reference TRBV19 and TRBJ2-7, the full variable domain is DGGITQSPKYLFRKEGQNVTLSCEQNLNHDAMYWYRQDPGQGLRLIYYSQIVNDFQKGDIAEGYSVSREKKESFPLTVTSAQKNPTAFYLCASSIAAGEIYEQYFGPGTRLTVT.